Each of the 31 T cell receptor beta chains below was sequenced from the same sample in a study of PD-1 blockade in mismatch repair-deficient tumors. TCRdb keeps only in-frame clones here, not all; method: immunoSEQ multiplex PCR. The table includes 25,000 to 30,000 clones, 84% detected once. The source was PBMCs, collected before pembrolizumab treatment. These receptors were obtained from an adult with mismatch repair-deficient cancer.

The V gene is TRBV6-5, the J gene TRBJ2-7; TRBD1 matches 7 bases. The CDR3 spans 15 residues. With V trimmed by 0 bases and J by 3 bases, 5 bases remained unmatched. Germline V lookup: CDR1 MNHEY, CDR2 SVGAGI. The CDR3 loop is CASSYSRQGGYEQYF. Written as DNA, the CDR3 is TGTGCCAGCAGTTACTCGAGACAGGGCGGCTACGAGCAGTACTTC.

The J gene is TRBJ2-3, the V gene TRBV6-5, with D maybe TRBD1 (5 bases). V was cut by 0 bases and J by 5 bases, with 12 bases left in between. The CDR3 totals 15 residues. Germline-derived CDR1 and CDR2 are MNHEY and SVGAGI. The CDR3 DNA is TGTGCCAGCAGTTACTCATCAGGGCGGCAAGATACGCAGTATTTT. Translation gives CASSYSSGRQDTQYF.

This chain connects TRBV19 to TRBJ2-5; TRBD2 matches 7 bases. Germline trimming cut 4 bases from V and 4 bases from J; bases unmatched to any gene: 9. The CDR3 contains 15 residues. The germline gives CDR1 LNHDA, CDR2 SQIVND (reference sequence). The CDR3 sequence: CASSTGIWGGETQYF. The CDR3 bases are TGTGCCAGTAGTACAGGCATTTGGGGGGGAGAGACCCAGTACTTC.

V gene TRBV28 combines with J gene TRBJ1-3, with D perhaps matching TRBD1 (6 bases). CDR3 length: 14 residues. Deletions cut 3 bases from V and 4 bases from J, with 10 bases between. Germline CDR1 is MDHEN and CDR2 is SYDVKM. CDR3 residues: CASSFRGYGNTIYF. Written as DNA, the CDR3 is TGTGCCAGCAGTTTCAGGGGTTACGGAAACACCATATATTTT.

This clone was counted a few times. J is TRBJ2-7 and V is TRBV18, with D possibly matching TRBD1 (5 bases). The length of the CDR3 is 14 residues. Trimming shortened V by 3 bases and J by 2 bases, and 11 bases separated the two germline ends. Germline V lookup: CDR1 KGHSH, CDR2 LQKENI. The CDR3 DNA is TGTGCCAGCTCACCGCGGACATCTACCTACGAGCAGTACTTC. Its translation is CASSPRTSTYEQYF.

V gene TRBV28 combines with J gene TRBJ1-5, with D perhaps TRBD1 (5 bases). The V end was cut by 6 bases, the J end by 7 bases, with 13 bases between. CDR3 length: 13 residues. Looked up from germline, CDR1 is MDHEN and CDR2 is SYDVKM. The CDR3 region is CASRVAGIQPQHF. DNA for the CDR3: TGTGCCAGCAGAGTCGCAGGGATCCAGCCCCAGCATTTT.

The chain carries TRBV11-2 and TRBJ2-1, with TRBD2 matching 12 bases. The V and J ends lost 6 bases and 3 bases, in that order; junction bases with no gene match: 6. Germline-derived CDR1 and CDR2 are SGHAT and FQNNGV. CDR3 length: 16 residues. The CDR3, as DNA: TGTGCCAGCAGGGGTCTAGCGGGAGGGTACTACAATGAGCAGTTCTTC. Its protein product is CASRGLAGGYYNEQFF.

The V and J genes are TRBV25-1 and TRBJ2-5, with 10 positions matching TRBD1. From germline, CDR1 is MGHDK and CDR2 SYGVNS. The V gene end was trimmed by 4 bases and the J gene end by 11 bases; junction bases not matched to a gene: 13. The CDR3 spans 15 residues. In DNA form, the CDR3 reads TGTGCCAGCAGTGTCGCCGGGACAGGGGCCTGGGAGCAGTACTTC. Residues: CASSVAGTGAWEQYF.

The DNA of the CDR3 is TGTGCCAGCAGCCAGCGGGGTAGAGGAGGTGAGCAGTTCTTC. Its translation is CASSQRGRGGEQFF. The chain carries TRBV7-7 and TRBJ2-1; the match to TRBD2 covers 7 bases. J gave up 9 bases and V 5 bases, and 10 bases lay outside the gene matches. The germline gives CDR1 SSHAT, CDR2 FNYEAQ (reference sequence). This CDR3 comprises 14 residues.

This clone appeared a single time. The rearrangement joins TRBV2 to TRBJ2-1; D perhaps matches TRBD1 (7 bases). Trimming took off 3 bases at V and 4 bases at J, with 13 bases between the two ends. This CDR3 is built from 15 residues. Germline CDR1 SNHLY, CDR2 FYNNEI. CDR3 region: CASSDLAGQYNEQFF. The CDR3 DNA reads TGTGCCAGCAGTGACCTGGCGGGACAGTACAATGAGCAGTTCTTC. Looking up the rest from reference TRBV2 and TRBJ2-1 gives the full variable domain: EPEVTQTPSHQVTQMGQEVILRCVPISNHLYFYWYRQILGQKVEFLVSFYNNEISEKSEIFDDQFSVERPDGSNFTLKIRSTKLEDSAMYFCASSDLAGQYNEQFFGPGTRLTVL.

The chain has TRBV6-1 and TRBJ1-1; a possible D gene is TRBD1 (6 bases). Germline V lookup: CDR1 MNHNS, CDR2 SASEGT. CDR3 size: 14 residues. V lost 5 bases and J 1 base, leaving 11 bases between the germline ends. The CDR3 here is CASSQQGGNTEAFF. CDR3 nucleotide sequence: TGTGCCAGCAGTCAACAGGGCGGGAACACTGAAGCTTTCTTT.

The rearrangement joins TRBV28 to TRBJ1-6; weak D call: TRBD1 (5 bases). Germline CDR1 reads MDHEN; CDR2 reads SYDVKM. V lost 5 bases and J lost 8, with 16 bases in between. The CDR3 loop spans 15 amino acids. The CDR3 reads CASSSDSNIYSPLHF. DNA of the CDR3: TGTGCCAGCAGTAGCGACAGCAATATTTATTCACCCCTCCACTTT.

This chain links TRBV28 with TRBJ1-2; D gene ambiguous. V was cut by 6 bases and J by 5 bases, with 16 bases left in between. CDR1 MDHEN and CDR2 SYDVKM come from the germline V gene. This CDR3 contains 14 residues. As DNA, the CDR3 is TGTGCCAGCAGCCCCACTAACCTCATATATGGCTACACCTTC. Amino acids: CASSPTNLIYGYTF.

The chain is built from TRBV7-9 and TRBJ2-5; D not resolved. V gave up 5 bases and J gave up 5 bases, with 18 bases separating them. This CDR3 spans 15 amino acids. The germline V gene has CDR1 SEHNR and CDR2 FQNEAQ (reference sequence). Here the CDR3 DNA reads TGTGCCAGCAGCCCGCTTGAATGGCAGAAGGAGACCCAGTACTTC. This encodes CASSPLEWQKETQYF.

The V call is TRBV5-6, the J call TRBJ2-7; 7 bases align to TRBD1. With 5 bases clipped from V and 3 bases from J, the junction kept 8 bases outside the gene matches. CDR1 is SGHDT and CDR2 is YYEEEE in the germline V gene. This CDR3 has 14 residues. The CDR3 sequence is CASSTPGQYYEQYF. CDR3 nucleotides: TGTGCCAGCAGTACGCCGGGACAGTACTACGAGCAGTACTTC.

The chain carries TRBV7-2 and TRBJ2-7, with 7 nucleotides matching TRBD2. The V and J ends lost 2 bases and 5 bases, in that order; junction bases with no gene match: 0. CDR1 and CDR2 (germline): SGHTA, FQGNSA. The CDR3 loop spans 12 amino acids. The CDR3 nucleotides are TGTGCCAGCAGCTTAACTAGCGACGAGCAGTACTTC. Translating it yields CASSLTSDEQYF.

The V and J genes are TRBV7-2 and TRBJ1-5, with a tentative D call TRBD1 (6 bases). V was clipped by 5 bases and J by 5 bases, with 16 bases between them. Germline V gene lookup returns CDR1 SGHTA and CDR2 FQGNSA. This CDR3 region has 15 residues. In DNA form, the CDR3 reads TGTGCCAGCAGCGGGAGCGCGACAGGTTATCAGCCCCAGCATTTT. Translation gives CASSGSATGYQPQHF.

The V and J genes are TRBV15 and TRBJ2-1; D is unclear. Germline V gene lookup returns CDR1 LNHNV and CDR2 YYDKDF (reference sequence). With 0 bases removed from V and 10 bases from J, the gap between germline ends came to 7 bases. This CDR3 has 12 amino acids. For the CDR3, the DNA is TGTGCCACCAGCAGAGATGCGTCCGAGCAGTTCTTC. This encodes CATSRDASEQFF. The variable domain in full, completed from reference TRBV15 and TRBJ2-1, reads DAMVIQNPRYQVTQFGKPVTLSCSQTLNHNVMYWYQQKSSQAPKLLFHYYDKDFNNEADTPDNFQSRRPNTSFCFLDIRSPGLGDTAMYLCATSRDASEQFFGPGTRLTVL.

The chain carries TRBV28 and TRBJ1-3; D gene unclear. The CDR3 runs 17 residues. Germline lookup yields CDR1 MDHEN and CDR2 SYDVKM. Between the trimmed V and J ends, which lost 5 bases and 0 bases, there was a span of 17 bases. The CDR3, as DNA: TGTGCCAGCAGTGAAGTAAGGAGGGCGTTCTCTGGAAACACCATATATTTT. Residues: CASSEVRRAFSGNTIYF.

The V gene is TRBV29-1, the J gene TRBJ1-2, with 8 bases lining up with TRBD1. This CDR3 comprises 15 residues. CDR1 is SQVTM, CDR2 ANQGSEA, per germline. The J segment lost 0 bases and the V segment lost 4 bases, leaving 7 bases of the junction unmatched. Here the CDR3 DNA reads TGCAGCGTTGGACAGGGGCCGCCACCTAACTATGGCTACACCTTC. The encoded protein is CSVGQGPPPNYGYTF.

The V and J genes are TRBV30 and TRBJ2-5; possible D gene TRBD2, 6 bases. The tail of the sequence fits TRBJ2-7 better, so the J call may be wrong. The CDR3 covers 13 residues. CDR1 is GTSNPN and CDR2 is SVGIG in the germline V gene (reference sequence). CDR3 sequence: CACSTGAGDEQYF. The CDR3 DNA reads TGTGCCTGTAGCACGGGAGCTGGGGACGAGCAGTACTTC.

The rearrangement links TRBV28 to TRBJ1-1; TRBD1 might be the D (6 bases). Germline-derived CDR1 and CDR2 are MDHEN and SYDVKM. The CDR3 has 11 residues. V was shortened by 5 bases and J by 11 bases, with 12 bases between the two germline ends. The CDR3 coding sequence is TGTGCCAGCAGTATCACTCAGGGGGCTTTCTTT. Protein: CASSITQGAFF.

The gene calls are TRBV5-1 and TRBJ1-4, with 7 bases aligning to TRBD1. From germline, CDR1 is SGHRS and CDR2 YFSETQ. V lost 4 bases and J lost 0; bases outside the gene matches: 3. The CDR3 spans 15 residues. CDR3 nucleotides: TGCGCCAGCAGCCCGGGACAGCCAACTAATGAAAAACTGTTTTTT. This encodes CASSPGQPTNEKLFF.

The sample holds one count of this clone. CDR3: CASTGKQSSTSGFYNEQFF. CDR3 sequence (DNA): TGTGCCAGCACGGGGAAACAATCGAGTACTAGCGGGTTTTACAATGAGCAGTTCTTC. The rearrangement links TRBV7-9 to TRBJ2-1; 9 bases agree with TRBD2. In germline, CDR1 is SEHNR, CDR2 FQNEAQ (reference sequence). V was pared by 7 bases and J by 4 bases, with 20 bases of the junction left unmatched. This CDR3 spans 19 amino acids. Drawing the rest from reference TRBV7-9 and TRBJ2-1, the complete variable domain is DTGVSQNPRHKITKRGQNVTFRCDPISEHNRLYWYRQTLGQGPEFLTYFQNEAQLEKSRLLSDRFSAERPKGSFSTLEIQRTEQGDSAMYLCASTGKQSSTSGFYNEQFFGPGTRLTVL.

This clone came up once. The chain uses TRBV28 and TRBJ2-3, with TRBD2 as a possible D gene (5 bases). The length of the CDR3 is 14 residues. Trimming left V 5 bases short and J 3 bases short, with 12 bases between. Germline loops: CDR1 MDHEN, CDR2 SYDVKM. Written as DNA, the CDR3 is TGTGCCAGCAGTCAAGGGTGGAGGACAGATACGCAGTATTTT. It codes for CASSQGWRTDTQYF.

This clone was detected only once. V is TRBV5-6 and J is TRBJ1-4, with 8 nucleotides matching TRBD1. There are 18 residues in the CDR3. Losses at the gene ends were 4 bases for V and 7 bases for J; bases not matched to a gene: 18. Germline CDR1 and CDR2: SGHDT and YYEEEE. The DNA for the CDR3 is TGTGCCAGCAGCCTCGGGAAGGACAGGGCAAGGGTTAGTGAAAAACTGTTTTTT. It codes for CASSLGKDRARVSEKLFF.

The rearrangement joins TRBV5-1 to TRBJ1-2; tentative D call: TRBD1 (6 bases). The CDR3 runs 15 residues. Germline V gene lookup returns CDR1 SGHRS and CDR2 YFSETQ. The germline V and J ends were trimmed by 0 bases and 8 bases, with 17 bases remaining between them. CDR3 sequence (DNA): TGCGCCAGCAGCTTGGAAGGTCAGGGGAGCAGAGGCTACACCTTC. Residues: CASSLEGQGSRGYTF.

This CDR3 reads CASSSGTQDTQYF. The CDR3 DNA reads as TGCGCCAGCAGCTCCGGGACACAAGATACGCAGTATTTT. This sequence joins TRBV5-1 and TRBJ2-3; weak D call: TRBD1 (6 bases). CDR3 length equals 13 residues. V lost 3 bases and J 5 bases, leaving 10 bases between the germline ends. Germline V lookup: CDR1 SGHRS, CDR2 YFSETQ.

J is TRBJ2-3 and V is TRBV7-9, with D perhaps matching TRBD1 (6 bases). Per the germline V gene, CDR1 is SEHNR and CDR2 is FQNEAQ (reference sequence). Trimming took off 4 bases at V and 2 bases at J, with 13 bases between the two ends. CDR3 size: 15 residues. The CDR3 sequence is CASSSPQGYTDTQYF. The CDR3 region has the DNA TGTGCCAGCAGCTCTCCACAGGGTTACACAGATACGCAGTATTTT.

The gene calls are TRBV29-1 and TRBJ2-7, with TRBD2 as a possible D gene (6 bases). The ends were cut back, 4 bases at V and 5 bases at J, with 18 bases in the middle. The CDR3 is 14 residues long. Germline lookup yields CDR1 SQVTM and CDR2 ANQGSEA. The CDR3 DNA sequence: TGCAGCGTTGGGGTCCGCGGGAAGGCGGACGAGCAGTACTTC. Protein sequence: CSVGVRGKADEQYF.

This clone showed up just once. The genes are TRBV5-1 and TRBJ2-7; TRBD1 matches 9 bases. Trimming removed 4 bases from V and 6 bases from J; junction bases left unmatched: 8. The CDR3 contains 14 residues. The germline gives CDR1 SGHRS, CDR2 YFSETQ. CDR3 protein: CASSKAGQGFEQYF. The CDR3 DNA reads TGCGCCAGCAGCAAAGCGGGACAGGGTTTCGAGCAGTACTTC.